What follows are 23 T cell receptor beta chains derived from one specimen sequenced in a study of PD-1 blockade in classical Hodgkin lymphoma. Using immunoSEQ multiplex PCR, the repertoire was profiled, and TCRdb retains in-frame clones only, with some absent. The sample carries around 93,000 clones, 78% recorded once. Time point reported: cycle 4 day 1 (C4D1), after less than 7 weeks of nivolumab. Patients all relapsed after autologous stem cell transplantation, and there was variation in brentuximab vedotin exposure. The material sequenced was peripheral blood mononuclear cells (PBMCs), taken before the fourth cycle of nivolumab. These receptor sequences come from a human donor with classical Hodgkin lymphoma.

V gene TRBV13 combines with J gene TRBJ1-1, with 9 bases aligning to TRBD1. The germline gives CDR1 PRHDT, CDR2 FYEKMQ (reference sequence). CDR3 size: 15 residues. After removal of 5 bases from V and 1 base from J, the junction contained 5 bases not matched to a gene. As DNA, the CDR3 is TGTGCCAGCAGCCAAGAGACAGGGGGGAACACTGAAGCTTTCTTT. This translates into CASSQETGGNTEAFF.

The rearrangement uses TRBV21-1 and TRBJ1-2. TRBV21-1 is a pseudogene. The CDR3 is 16 amino acids. The CDR3 protein is CASTPLGGVVNYGYTF. The CDR3, as DNA: TGTGCCAGCACGCCGCTTGGTGGGGTGGTTAACTATGGCTACACCTTC.

The chain carries TRBV28 and TRBJ2-2, with 9 bases fitting TRBD2. J lost 2 bases, V lost 6 bases, and 4 bases had no gene match. Germline V gene lookup returns CDR1 MDHEN and CDR2 SYDVKM. The CDR3 contains 15 residues. The CDR3 sequence: CASRVSGSNTGELFF. The CDR3 nucleotides read TGTGCCAGCAGGGTTAGCGGGAGCAACACCGGGGAGCTGTTTTTT. The variable domain in full, with the rest retrieved from reference TRBV28 and TRBJ2-2, is DVKVTQSSRYLVKRTGEKVFLECVQDMDHENMFWYRQDPGLGLRLIYFSYDVKMKEKGDIPEGYSVSREKKERFSLILESASTNQTSMYLCASRVSGSNTGELFFGEGSRLTVL.

Notes on this clone: The same CDR3 is also encoded by other DNA sequences in this sample. The chain recombines TRBV28 with TRBJ1-5; the match to TRBD1 covers 8 bases. Germline trimming cut 5 bases from V and 7 bases from J; bases unmatched to any gene: 4. This CDR3 region has 13 residues. The V gene's germline CDR1 is MDHEN and CDR2 SYDVKM. The CDR3 bases are TGTGCCAGCAGTCTGGACAGGGCCCAGCCCCAGCATTTT. Translated: CASSLDRAQPQHF.

This clone was picked up one time. V and J are TRBV19 and TRBJ1-5, with no clear D. The length of the CDR3 is 14 residues. With 4 bases removed from V and 2 bases from J, the gap between germline ends came to 9 bases. In germline, CDR1 is LNHDA, CDR2 SQIVND (reference sequence). CDR3 region: CASSRSHGNQPQHF. CDR3 DNA: TGTGCCAGTAGTAGATCTCACGGCAATCAGCCCCAGCATTTT.

This chain's CDR3 is CASWDRGPDTQYF. DNA of the CDR3: TGTGCCAGCTGGGACAGGGGGCCAGATACGCAGTATTTT. The V and J genes are TRBV28 and TRBJ2-3, with 12 bases identical to TRBD1. V lost 8 bases to trimming and J lost 4 bases; unmatched junction nucleotides: 1. Per germline, CDR1 MDHEN and CDR2 SYDVKM. The CDR3 extends over 13 amino acids.

The rearrangement joins TRBV25-1 to TRBJ2-7; 7 positions agree with TRBD1. Trimming removed 6 bases from V and 3 bases from J; junction bases left unmatched: 11. From germline, CDR1 is MGHDK and CDR2 SYGVNS. The CDR3 is made up of 15 amino acids. The CDR3 protein is CASSPYRGNDYEQYF. CDR3 nucleotide sequence: TGTGCCAGCAGCCCTTACAGGGGTAACGACTACGAGCAGTACTTC.

This chain connects TRBV28 to TRBJ2-7; D gene ambiguous. The V gene lost 6 bases and the J gene lost 0 bases, with 15 bases spanning the gap. This CDR3 comprises 15 residues. Germline CDR1 and CDR2: MDHEN and SYDVKM. This chain's CDR3 is CASSPSDTSSYEQYF. The CDR3 bases are TGTGCCAGCAGCCCATCCGACACCTCCTCCTACGAGCAGTACTTC.

The chain combines TRBV2 with TRBJ1-1; 8 bases are a match to TRBD1. Germline trimming cut 6 bases from V and 11 bases from J; bases unmatched to any gene: 11. Germline V gene sequence: CDR1 SNHLY, CDR2 FYNNEI. The CDR3 runs 13 residues. As DNA, the CDR3 is TGTGCCAGCAGAGCTTCAGGGGGCGGCGGTGCTTTCTTT. Translation gives CASRASGGGGAFF.

V is TRBV7-9 and J is TRBJ1-1, with D perhaps TRBD1 (5 bases). V was trimmed by 0 bases and J by 1 base, leaving 9 bases between them. Germline V gives CDR1 SEHNR, CDR2 FQNEAQ (reference sequence). The CDR3 sequence is 15 residues long. Here the CDR3 reads CASSLATAGNTEAFF. The CDR3 nucleotides read TGTGCCAGCAGCTTAGCGACAGCCGGGAACACTGAAGCTTTCTTT.

This clone was counted once. The gene calls are TRBV7-9 and TRBJ1-1; no definite D call. Per germline, CDR1 SEHNR and CDR2 FQNEAQ (reference sequence). Trimming took 3 bases from V and 2 from J, leaving 7 bases between them. The CDR3 consists of 13 residues. The CDR3 sequence: CASSFPGNTEAFF. The CDR3, as DNA: TGTGCCAGCAGCTTCCCGGGCAACACTGAAGCTTTCTTT.

Turning to this clone: One junction end does not reproduce the germline sequence, and a read error may be involved. The rearrangement joins TRBV7-7 to TRBJ2-5, with 7 nucleotides matching TRBD2. Looked up from germline, CDR1 is SSHAT and CDR2 is FNYEAQ (reference sequence). The CDR3 extends over 15 amino acids. In DNA, the CDR3 is TGTGCTAGCAAAAAGTACGGGGGGAACGGCGAGACCCAGTACTTC. Its translation is CASKKYGGNGETQYF.

This clone has more than one count but fewer than ten. This chain connects TRBV19 to TRBJ2-2; D is unclear. Per germline, CDR1 LNHDA and CDR2 SQIVND (reference sequence). V lost 7 bases and J lost 5, with 11 bases in between. CDR3 length: 13 amino acids. CDR3: CASTPQLTGELFF. CDR3 nucleotides: TGTGCCAGTACCCCACAACTAACCGGGGAGCTGTTTTTT.

The rearrangement uses TRBV6-6 and TRBJ2-6; D is perhaps TRBD1 (6 bases). The V gene lost 5 bases and the J gene lost 3 bases, with 8 bases spanning the gap. The CDR3 has 14 residues. CDR1 and CDR2 (germline): MNHNY, SVGAGI (reference sequence). The CDR3 here is CASSTGYGANVLTF. The CDR3, as DNA: TGTGCCAGCAGTACAGGGTATGGGGCCAACGTCCTGACTTTC.

The chain recombines TRBV7-9 with TRBJ2-5; 7 nucleotides line up with TRBD1. V was pared by 5 bases and J by 4 bases, with 10 bases of the junction left unmatched. Per the germline V gene, CDR1 is SEHNR and CDR2 is FQNEAQ (reference sequence). The CDR3 length is 15 residues. This chain's CDR3 is CASSPPTGPGETQYF. The CDR3 region has the DNA TGTGCCAGCAGCCCTCCGACAGGGCCGGGAGAGACCCAGTACTTC.

V and J are TRBV9 and TRBJ1-2, with a possible D match to TRBD1 (5 bases). This CDR3 is built from 16 residues. V lost 3 bases, J lost 0 bases, and 15 bases lay in between. The germline CDR1 and CDR2 sequences are SGDLS and YYNGEE. Here the CDR3 reads CASSARQIPTNYGYTF. In DNA, the CDR3 is TGTGCCAGCAGCGCAAGACAGATACCTACTAACTATGGCTACACCTTC.

The CDR3, as DNA: TGTGCCAGTAGTATAGGATTGGCGGGGCCGCATCAGCCCCAGCATTTT. Amino acid sequence: CASSIGLAGPHQPQHF. The chain employs TRBV19 and TRBJ1-5, with D perhaps matching TRBD1 (5 bases). Trimming cost V 1 base and J 5 bases, with 15 bases left between them. The CDR3 loop spans 16 amino acids. CDR1 is LNHDA and CDR2 is SQIVND in the germline V gene (reference sequence).

V and J are TRBV28 and TRBJ1-1, with a possible D match to TRBD1 (6 bases). Germline lookup yields CDR1 MDHEN and CDR2 SYDVKM. Trimming removed 3 bases at V and 3 bases at J, with 14 bases between. This CDR3 is built from 15 residues. This chain's CDR3 is CASSLGGRMDTEAFF. CDR3 bases: TGTGCCAGCAGTTTGGGGGGGCGAATGGACACTGAAGCTTTCTTT. The full variable domain, its missing parts supplied by reference TRBV28 and TRBJ1-1, is DVKVTQSSRYLVKRTGEKVFLECVQDMDHENMFWYRQDPGLGLRLIYFSYDVKMKEKGDIPEGYSVSREKKERFSLILESASTNQTSMYLCASSLGGRMDTEAFFGQGTRLTVV.

The V call is TRBV5-4, the J call TRBJ2-2; D remains unclear. The CDR3 has 14 residues. CDR1 and CDR2 from the germline V gene are SGHNT and YYREEE (reference sequence). Trimming pared 0 bases from V and 7 bases from J, leaving 10 bases between. The CDR3 sequence is CASSLGGLVGELFF. CDR3 nucleotide sequence: TGTGCCAGCAGCTTGGGTGGGCTCGTCGGGGAGCTGTTTTTT. Complete variable domain (other parts from reference TRBV5-4 and TRBJ2-2): ETGVTQSPTHLIKTRGQQVTLRCSSQSGHNTVSWYQQALGQGPQFIFQYYREEENGRGNFPPRFSGLQFPNYSSELNVNALELDDSALYLCASSLGGLVGELFFGEGSRLTVL.

The chain combines TRBV4-3 with TRBJ2-5; D unresolved. V was pared by 0 bases and J by 4 bases, with 6 bases between. The CDR3 is 13 residues long. The germline CDR1 and CDR2 sequences are LGHNA and YSLEER. CDR3 region: CASSQDRAETQYF. Here the CDR3 DNA reads TGCGCCAGCAGCCAAGATAGGGCAGAGACCCAGTACTTC.

A few counts support this clone. This sequence joins TRBV27 and TRBJ2-7; unclear D gene. The CDR3 is 15 amino acids. Germline V lookup: CDR1 MNHEY, CDR2 SMNVEV (reference sequence). The ends were cut back, 2 bases at V and 7 bases at J, with 18 bases in the middle. Here the CDR3 reads CASSLGPSVRTEQYF. The CDR3 nucleotides are TGTGCCAGCAGTTTAGGCCCATCGGTACGCACGGAGCAGTACTTC.

V and J are TRBV7-2 and TRBJ2-1; TRBD2 matches at 14 bases. Trimming removed 6 bases from V and 9 bases from J; junction bases left unmatched: 7. The germline V gene has CDR1 SGHTA and CDR2 FQGNSA. This CDR3 spans 15 amino acids. The CDR3 sequence: CASRTGTSGSGEQFF. The CDR3 DNA reads as TGTGCCAGCAGGACCGGGACTAGCGGGAGTGGTGAGCAGTTCTTC.

The CDR3 DNA reads TGTGCCAGCCTAAGTGACACCATATATTTT. Translation: CASLSDTIYF. This chain connects TRBV5-8 to TRBJ1-3; D unresolved. CDR1 and CDR2 (germline): SGHTS, YDEGEE. Trimming pared 7 bases from V and 8 bases from J, leaving 7 bases between. This CDR3 comprises 10 residues.